This T cell receptor (beta chain) was recovered during a study of OX40 agonist ivuxolimab in advanced cancers. Profiling relied on immunoSEQ multiplex PCR, and the TCRdb table lists in-frame clones only, not all of them. The table records around 27,000 clones, roughly four fifths of them present only once. Germline CDR1 ENHRY, CDR2 SYGVKD. The CDR3 runs to 16 residues. The junction had 14 bases not matched to a gene; V was cut back by 6 bases and J by 4 bases. The chain combines TRBV10-3 with TRBJ1-2; 7 bases fit TRBD1. The TCR was taken from an adult with an advanced solid tumor such as melanoma, head and neck, liver or kidney cancer. Here the sequenced sample was CD4+ or CD8+ T cells sorted from blood, taken in a trial of the OX40 agonist ivuxolimab. The CDR3 DNA sequence: TGTGCCATCAGCCATGAAGGAGGGGGCGCCGTCTATGGCTACACCTTC. Encoded protein: CAISHEGGGAVYGYTF.